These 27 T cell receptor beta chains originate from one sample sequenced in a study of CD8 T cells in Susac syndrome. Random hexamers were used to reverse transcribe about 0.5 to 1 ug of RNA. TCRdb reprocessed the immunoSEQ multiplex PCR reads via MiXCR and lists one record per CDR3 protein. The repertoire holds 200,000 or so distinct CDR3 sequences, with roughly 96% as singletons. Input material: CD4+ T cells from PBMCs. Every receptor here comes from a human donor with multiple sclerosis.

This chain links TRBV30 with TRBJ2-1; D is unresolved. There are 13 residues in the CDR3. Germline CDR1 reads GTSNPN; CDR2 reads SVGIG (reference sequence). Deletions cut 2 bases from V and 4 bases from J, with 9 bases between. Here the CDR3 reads CAWSRQVYNEQFF. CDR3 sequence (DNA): TGTGCCTGGAGTCGGCAGGTGTACAATGAGCAGTTCTTC.

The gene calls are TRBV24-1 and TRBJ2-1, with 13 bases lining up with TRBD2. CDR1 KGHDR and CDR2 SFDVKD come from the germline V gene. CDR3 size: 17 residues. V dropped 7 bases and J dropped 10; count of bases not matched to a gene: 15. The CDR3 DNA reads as TGTGCCACCAGAGATGCATTGGGACTAGCGGGAAAAGGGGAGCAGTTCTTC. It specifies CATRDALGLAGKGEQFF.

CDR3 nucleotides: TGTGCCAGCAGTGTCGGGATGTCCTACAATGAGCAGTTCTTC. Translated: CASSVGMSYNEQFF. The chain links TRBV2 to TRBJ2-1; the D gene is possibly TRBD2 (5 bases). The germline V gene encodes CDR1 SNHLY and CDR2 FYNNEI. The CDR3 spans 14 residues. The V end lost 4 bases, the J end lost 1 base, and 8 bases lay between the germline ends.

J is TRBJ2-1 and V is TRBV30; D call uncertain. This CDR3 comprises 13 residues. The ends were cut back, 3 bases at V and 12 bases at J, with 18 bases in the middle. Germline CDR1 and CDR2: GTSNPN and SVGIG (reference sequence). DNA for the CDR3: TGTGCCTGGAGCTCTCTCGCCGGCAGAGGGCAGTTCTTC. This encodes CAWSSLAGRGQFF.

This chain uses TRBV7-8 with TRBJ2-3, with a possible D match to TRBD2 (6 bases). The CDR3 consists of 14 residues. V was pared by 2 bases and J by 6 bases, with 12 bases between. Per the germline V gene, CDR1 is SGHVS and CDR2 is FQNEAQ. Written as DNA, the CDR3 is TGTGCCAGCAGCTTATGGGGGGTCGTGGATACGCAGTATTTT. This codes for CASSLWGVVDTQYF.

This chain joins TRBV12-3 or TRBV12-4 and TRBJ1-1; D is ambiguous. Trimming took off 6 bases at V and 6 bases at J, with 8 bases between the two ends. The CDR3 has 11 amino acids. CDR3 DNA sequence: TGTGCCAGCAGGGGAGGCGCTGAAGCTTTCTTT. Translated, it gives CASRGGAEAFF.

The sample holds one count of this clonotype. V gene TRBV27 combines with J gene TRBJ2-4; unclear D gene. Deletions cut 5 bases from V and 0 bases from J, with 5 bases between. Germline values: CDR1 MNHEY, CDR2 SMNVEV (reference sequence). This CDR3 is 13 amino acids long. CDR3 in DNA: TGTGCCAGCAGTCCGTTAGCCAAAAACATTCAGTACTTC. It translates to CASSPLAKNIQYF.

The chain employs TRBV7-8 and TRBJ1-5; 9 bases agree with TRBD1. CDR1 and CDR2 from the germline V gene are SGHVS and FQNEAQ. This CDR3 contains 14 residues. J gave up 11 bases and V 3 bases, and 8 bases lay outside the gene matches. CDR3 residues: CASSLGQGVEAQHF. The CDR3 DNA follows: TGTGCCAGCAGCTTGGGACAGGGCGTTGAGGCCCAGCATTTT.

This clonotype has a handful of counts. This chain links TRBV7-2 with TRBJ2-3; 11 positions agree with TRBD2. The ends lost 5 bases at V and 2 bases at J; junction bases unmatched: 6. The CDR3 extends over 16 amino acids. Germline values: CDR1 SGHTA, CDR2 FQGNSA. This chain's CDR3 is CASSLGLAGLTDTQYF. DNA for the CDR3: TGTGCCAGCAGCCTCGGACTAGCGGGCCTCACAGATACGCAGTATTTT.

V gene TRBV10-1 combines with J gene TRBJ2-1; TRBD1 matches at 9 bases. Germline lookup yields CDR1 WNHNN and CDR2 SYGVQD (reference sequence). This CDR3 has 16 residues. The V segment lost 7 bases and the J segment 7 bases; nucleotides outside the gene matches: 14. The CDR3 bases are TGCGCCAGCACCCCCTCTCTACAGACAGGGGGGAATGAGCAGTTCTTC. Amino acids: CASTPSLQTGGNEQFF.

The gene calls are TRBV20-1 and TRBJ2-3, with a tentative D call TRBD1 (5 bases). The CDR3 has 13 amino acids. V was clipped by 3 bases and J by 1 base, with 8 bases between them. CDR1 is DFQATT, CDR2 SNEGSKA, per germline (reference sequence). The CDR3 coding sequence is TGCAGTGCTAGGGTGACAGGCACAGATACGCAGTATTTT. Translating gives CSARVTGTDTQYF.

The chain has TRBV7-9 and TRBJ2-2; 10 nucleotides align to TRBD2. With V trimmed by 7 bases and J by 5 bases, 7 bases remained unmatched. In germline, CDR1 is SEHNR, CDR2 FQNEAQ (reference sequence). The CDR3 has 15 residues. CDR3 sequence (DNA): TGTGCCAGCACCAAACTAGCGGGACATACCGGGGAGCTGTTTTTT. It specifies CASTKLAGHTGELFF.

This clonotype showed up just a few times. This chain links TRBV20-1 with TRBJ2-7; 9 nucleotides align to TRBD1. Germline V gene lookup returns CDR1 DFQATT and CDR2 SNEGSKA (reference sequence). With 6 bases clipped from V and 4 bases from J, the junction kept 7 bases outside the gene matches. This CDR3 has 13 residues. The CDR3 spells CSAWDRVGYEQYF. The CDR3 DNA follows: TGCAGTGCCTGGGACAGGGTCGGGTACGAGCAGTACTTC.

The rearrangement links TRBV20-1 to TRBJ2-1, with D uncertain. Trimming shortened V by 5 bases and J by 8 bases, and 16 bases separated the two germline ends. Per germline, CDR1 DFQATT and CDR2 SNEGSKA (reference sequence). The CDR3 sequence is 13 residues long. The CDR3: CSASYLVRDEQFF. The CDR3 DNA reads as TGCAGTGCTTCGTATCTAGTGAGAGATGAGCAGTTCTTC.

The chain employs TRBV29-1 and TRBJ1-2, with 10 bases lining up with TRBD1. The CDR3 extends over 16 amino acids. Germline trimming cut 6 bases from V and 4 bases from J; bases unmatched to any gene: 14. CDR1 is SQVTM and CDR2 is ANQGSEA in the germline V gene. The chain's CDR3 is CSVVPGQGQGSYGYTF. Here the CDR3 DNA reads TGCAGCGTCGTCCCGGGACAGGGGCAGGGGAGCTATGGCTACACCTTC.

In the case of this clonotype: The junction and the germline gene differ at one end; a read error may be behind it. The chain's CDR3 is CASREESLSGGYTF. The CDR3 bases are TGTGCCAGCAGGGAAGAGAGCCTCTCTGGAGGCTACACCTTC. V usage is TRBV2 and J usage is TRBJ1-2; D gene ambiguous. The CDR3 runs to 14 residues. Germline-derived CDR1 and CDR2 are SNHLY and FYNNEI. The whole variable domain, remainder taken from reference TRBV2 and TRBJ1-2, is EPEVTQTPSHQVTQMGQEVILRCVPISNHLYFYWYRQILGQKVEFLVSFYNNEISEKSEIFDDQFSVERPDGSNFTLKIRSTKLEDSAMYFCASREESLSGGYTFGSGTRLTVV.

CDR3 DNA sequence: TGCGCCAGCAGCCAACCAGGGAGCTCCTACAATGAGCAGTTCTTC. It encodes CASSQPGSSYNEQFF. The chain carries TRBV4-1 and TRBJ2-1; either TRBD1 or TRBD2 may supply D (5 bases each). The CDR3 spans 15 residues. Trimming left V 2 bases short and J 0 bases short, with 8 bases between. Per germline, CDR1 MGHRA and CDR2 YSYEKL.

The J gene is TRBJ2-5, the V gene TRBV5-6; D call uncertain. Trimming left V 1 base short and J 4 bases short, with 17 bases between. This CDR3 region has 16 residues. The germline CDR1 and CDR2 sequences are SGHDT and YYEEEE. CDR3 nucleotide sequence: TGTGCCAGCAGCTTGACCGCGACCCGCGGAGCAGAGACCCAGTACTTC. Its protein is CASSLTATRGAETQYF. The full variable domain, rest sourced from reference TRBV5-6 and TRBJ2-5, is DAGVTQSPTHLIKTRGQQVTLRCSPKSGHDTVSWYQQALGQGPQFIFQYYEEEERQRGNFPDRFSGHQFPNYSSELNVNALLLGDSALYLCASSLTATRGAETQYFGPGTRLLVL.

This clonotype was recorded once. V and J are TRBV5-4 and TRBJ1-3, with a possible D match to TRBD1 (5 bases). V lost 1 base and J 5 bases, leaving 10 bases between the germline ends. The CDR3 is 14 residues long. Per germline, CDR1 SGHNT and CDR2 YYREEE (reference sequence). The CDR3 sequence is CASSLSGGRNTIYF. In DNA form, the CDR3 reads TGTGCCAGCAGCTTGTCGGGGGGTAGAAACACCATATATTTT.

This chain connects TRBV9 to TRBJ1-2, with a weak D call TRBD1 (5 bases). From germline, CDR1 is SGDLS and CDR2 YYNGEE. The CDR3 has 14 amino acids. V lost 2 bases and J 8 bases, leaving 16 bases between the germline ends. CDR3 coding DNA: TGTGCCAGCAGCGTTGGAGGGACGAGAGGCGGCTACACCTTC. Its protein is CASSVGGTRGGYTF.

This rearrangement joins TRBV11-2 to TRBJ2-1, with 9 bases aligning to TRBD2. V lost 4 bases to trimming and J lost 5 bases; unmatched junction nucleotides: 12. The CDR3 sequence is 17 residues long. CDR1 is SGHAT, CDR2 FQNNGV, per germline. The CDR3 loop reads CASSSRLAATGNNEQFF. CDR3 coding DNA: TGTGCCAGCAGCTCGAGACTAGCGGCTACGGGAAACAATGAGCAGTTCTTC.

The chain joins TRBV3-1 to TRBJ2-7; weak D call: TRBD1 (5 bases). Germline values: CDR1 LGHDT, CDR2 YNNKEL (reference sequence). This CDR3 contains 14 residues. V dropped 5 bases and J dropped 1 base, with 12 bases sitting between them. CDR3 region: CASSNRQTSYEQYF. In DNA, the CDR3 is TGTGCCAGCAGCAACAGACAGACTTCCTACGAGCAGTACTTC.

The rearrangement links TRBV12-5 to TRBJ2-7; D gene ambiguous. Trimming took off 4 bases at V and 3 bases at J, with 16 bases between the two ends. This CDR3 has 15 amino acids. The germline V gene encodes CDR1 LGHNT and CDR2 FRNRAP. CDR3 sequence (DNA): TGTGCTAGTGGTTCACGAATCGAGGAAGGCTACGAGCAGTACTTC. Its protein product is CASGSRIEEGYEQYF.

The DNA for the CDR3 is TGTGCCAGCAGCCCCCGGACTAGTTTATCCGGGGAGCTGTTTTTT. It translates to CASSPRTSLSGELFF. The chain is built from TRBV3-1 and TRBJ2-2; 7 bases are a match to TRBD2. Germline assignment: CDR1 LGHDT and CDR2 YNNKEL (reference sequence). The J segment lost 6 bases and the V segment lost 4 bases, leaving 8 bases of the junction unmatched. The CDR3 is 15 residues long.

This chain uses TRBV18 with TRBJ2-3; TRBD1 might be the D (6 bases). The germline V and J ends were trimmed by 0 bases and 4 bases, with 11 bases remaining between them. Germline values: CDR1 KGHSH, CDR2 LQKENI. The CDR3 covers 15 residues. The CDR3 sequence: CASSPPQGAADTQYF. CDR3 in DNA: TGTGCCAGCTCACCACCACAGGGAGCGGCAGATACGCAGTATTTT.

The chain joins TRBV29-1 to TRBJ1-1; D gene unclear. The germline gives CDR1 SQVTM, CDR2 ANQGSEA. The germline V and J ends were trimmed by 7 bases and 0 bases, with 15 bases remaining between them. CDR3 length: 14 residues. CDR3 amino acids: CSATTATLNTEAFF. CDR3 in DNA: TGCAGCGCCACAACCGCCACCTTGAACACTGAAGCTTTCTTT.

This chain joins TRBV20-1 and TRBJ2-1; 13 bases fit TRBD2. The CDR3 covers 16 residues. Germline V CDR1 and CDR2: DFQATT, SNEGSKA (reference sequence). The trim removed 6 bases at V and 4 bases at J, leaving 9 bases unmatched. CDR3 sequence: CSAVRTSGSRYNEQFF. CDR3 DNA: TGCAGTGCGGTTAGGACTAGCGGGAGCAGGTACAATGAGCAGTTCTTC.